This T cell receptor (beta chain) is drawn from a study of blood T cell repertoires in COVID-19. Study overall: Samples taken during acute and convalescent COVID-19 were collected in the United States, Italy and Spain. T cells, B-cell-depleted T cells, or PBMCs supplied cDNA or gDNA.

Trimming cost V 3 bases and J 1 base; bases outside gene matches: 13. This CDR3 is 18 amino acids long. Looked up from germline, CDR1 is SGHTS and CDR2 is YDEGEE. In the authors' workflow: Nucleated cell number was recorded as an estimate derived from reference gene primer amplification. Assay: immunoSEQ multiplex PCR; the TCRdb copy retains only in-frame clones and omits some. Clonal size and the V and J genes are those of that table, whereas D and trimming came from the DNA. The sample yields under 70,000 clones, roughly 91% seen once. The V and J genes are TRBV5-8 and TRBJ1-1; TRBD1 matches at 9 bases. Sequenced: peripheral blood. This clonotype originated in a woman younger than 30 with acute or convalescent COVID-19. CDR3: CASSWMFGTGLGNTEAFF. CDR3 bases: TGTGCCAGCAGCTGGATGTTCGGGACAGGGCTAGGGAACACTGAAGCTTTCTTT.